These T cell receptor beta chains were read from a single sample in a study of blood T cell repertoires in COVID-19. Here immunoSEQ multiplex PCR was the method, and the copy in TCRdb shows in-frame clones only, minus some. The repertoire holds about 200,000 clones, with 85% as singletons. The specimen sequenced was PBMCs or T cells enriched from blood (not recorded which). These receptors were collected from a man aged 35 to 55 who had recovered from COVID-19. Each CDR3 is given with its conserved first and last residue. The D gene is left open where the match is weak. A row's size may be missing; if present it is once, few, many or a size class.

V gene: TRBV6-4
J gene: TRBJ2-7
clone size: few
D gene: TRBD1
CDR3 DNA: TGTGCCAGCAGAACAAACAAACCCGGTCCGGGACAGGGGTCTTCCTACGAGCAGTACTTC
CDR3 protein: CASRTNKPGPGQGSSYEQYF

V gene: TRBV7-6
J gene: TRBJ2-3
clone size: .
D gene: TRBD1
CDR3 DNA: TGTGCCAGCAGCTCCCGTTACCGGGACAGGAAGTCCTCTAGCACAGATACGCAGTATTTT
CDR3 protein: CASSSRYRDRKSSSTDTQYF

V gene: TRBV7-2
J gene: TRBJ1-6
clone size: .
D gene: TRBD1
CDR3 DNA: TGTGCCAGCAGCTCGGACAGGGGATTTAATTCACCCCTCCACTTT
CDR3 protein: CASSSDRGFNSPLHF

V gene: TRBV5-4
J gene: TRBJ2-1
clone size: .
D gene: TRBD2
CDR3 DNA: TGTGCCAGCAGCCCATGGACTAGCGGGTTTTTGAATGAGCAGTTCTTC
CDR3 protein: CASSPWTSGFLNEQFF

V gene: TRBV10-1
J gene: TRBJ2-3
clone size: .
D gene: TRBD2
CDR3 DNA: TGCGCCAGCAGTGAGTGGCTAGCGGGCTCCACAGATACGCAGTATTTT
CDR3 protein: CASSEWLAGSTDTQYF

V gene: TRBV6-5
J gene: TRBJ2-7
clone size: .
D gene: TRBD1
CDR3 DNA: TGTGCCAGCAGTTACCGGTGGGACAGAGGAGGCGAGCAGTACTTC
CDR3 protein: CASSYRWDRGGEQYF

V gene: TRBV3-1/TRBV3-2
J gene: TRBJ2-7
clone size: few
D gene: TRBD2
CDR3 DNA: TGTGCCAGCAGCTGGACTAGCGGTCATAGCTCCTACGAGCAGTACTTC
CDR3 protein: CASSWTSGHSSYEQYF

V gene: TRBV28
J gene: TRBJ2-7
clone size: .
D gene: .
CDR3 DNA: TGTGCCAGCAGTTTATGGGACAGAGGGGCATACTCCTACGAGCAGTACTTC
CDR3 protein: CASSLWDRGAYSYEQYF

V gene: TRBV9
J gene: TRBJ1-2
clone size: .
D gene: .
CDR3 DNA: TGTGCCAGCAGTGGCGACAGCGCTATCTCTAACTATGGCTACACCTTC
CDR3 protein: CASSGDSAISNYGYTF

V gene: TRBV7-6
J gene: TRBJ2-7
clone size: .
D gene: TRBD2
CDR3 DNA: TGTGCCAGCAGCTCGGCGCTAGCGGGAATTGCCTACGAGCAGTACTTC
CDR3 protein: CASSSALAGIAYEQYF

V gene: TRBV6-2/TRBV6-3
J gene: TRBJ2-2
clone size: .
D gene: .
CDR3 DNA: TGTGCCAGCAGTCGGTGGAACACCGGGGAGCTGTTTTTT
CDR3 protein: CASSRWNTGELFF

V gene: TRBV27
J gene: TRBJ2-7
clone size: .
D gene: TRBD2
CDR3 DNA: TGTGCCAGCAGCGAGACTGGGACTAGTGTAGTCTACGAGCAGTACTTC
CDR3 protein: CASSETGTSVVYEQYF

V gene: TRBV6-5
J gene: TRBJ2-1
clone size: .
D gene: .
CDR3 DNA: TGTGCCAGCATCTACGAGGCTAGCTCCTACAATGAGCAGTTCTTC
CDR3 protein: CASIYEASSYNEQFF

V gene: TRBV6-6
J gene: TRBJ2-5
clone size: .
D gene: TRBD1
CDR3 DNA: TGTGCCAGCAGTTACGGGACAGGGTTTGCGGAGACCCAGTACTTC
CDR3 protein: CASSYGTGFAETQYF

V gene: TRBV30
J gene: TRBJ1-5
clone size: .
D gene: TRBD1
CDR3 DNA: TGTGCCTGGGGACAGGATAGCAATCAGCCCCAGCATTTT
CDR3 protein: CAWGQDSNQPQHF

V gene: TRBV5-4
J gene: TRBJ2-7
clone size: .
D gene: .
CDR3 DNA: TGTGCCAGCAGCCTCGACTCGGGCTACGAGCAGTACTTC
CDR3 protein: CASSLDSGYEQYF

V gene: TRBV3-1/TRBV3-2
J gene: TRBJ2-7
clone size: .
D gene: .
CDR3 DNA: TGTGCCAGCAGCCACAGGGATTACGAGCAGTACTTC
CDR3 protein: CASSHRDYEQYF

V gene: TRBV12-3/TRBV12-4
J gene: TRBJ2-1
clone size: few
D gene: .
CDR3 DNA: TGTGCCAGCGGACAGTCCGGCGGGAATGAGCAGTTCTTC
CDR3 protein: CASGQSGGNEQFF

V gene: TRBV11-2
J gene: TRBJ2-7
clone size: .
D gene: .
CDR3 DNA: TGTGCCAGCAGCTTAGGAGCGGGGCAGGGGTTTGCCTACGAGCAGTACTTC
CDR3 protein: CASSLGAGQGFAYEQYF

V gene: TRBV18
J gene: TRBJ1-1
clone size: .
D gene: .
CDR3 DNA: TGTGCCAGCTCAACCTCGGGAGGGAACACTGAAGCTTTCTTT
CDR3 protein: CASSTSGGNTEAFF

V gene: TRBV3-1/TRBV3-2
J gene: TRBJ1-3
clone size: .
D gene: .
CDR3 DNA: TGTGCCAGCAGCCAAGAGGCAGGGTACTCTGGAAACACCATATATTTT
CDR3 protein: CASSQEAGYSGNTIYF

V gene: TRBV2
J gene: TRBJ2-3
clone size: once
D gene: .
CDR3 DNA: TGTGCCAGCAGGAGAGGACTACCTAGCACAGATACGCAGTATTTT
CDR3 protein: CASRRGLPSTDTQYF

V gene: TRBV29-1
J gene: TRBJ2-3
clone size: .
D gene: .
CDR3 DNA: TGCAGCGTTGATGGCAGCGGCACAGATACGCAGTATTTT
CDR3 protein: CSVDGSGTDTQYF

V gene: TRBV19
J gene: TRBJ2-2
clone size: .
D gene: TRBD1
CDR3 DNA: TGTGCCAGTAGTTCCGACAGGGTCGGCACCGGGGAGCTGTTTTTT
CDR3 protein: CASSSDRVGTGELFF

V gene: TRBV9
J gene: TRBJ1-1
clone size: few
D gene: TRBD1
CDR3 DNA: TGTGCCAGCAGCGCCGGGACAGTTTTGAACACTGAAGCTTTCTTT
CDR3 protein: CASSAGTVLNTEAFF

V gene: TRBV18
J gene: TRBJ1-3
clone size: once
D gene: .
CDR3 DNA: TGTGCCAGCTCACCGATAGCGACAGGCTCTGGAAACACCATATATTTT
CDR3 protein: CASSPIATGSGNTIYF

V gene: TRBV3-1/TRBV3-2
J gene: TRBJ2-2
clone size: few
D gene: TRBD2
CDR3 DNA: TGTGCCAGCAGCCAATTTCTAGCGGGAGCTGGCGGGGAGCTGTTTTTT
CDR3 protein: CASSQFLAGAGGELFF

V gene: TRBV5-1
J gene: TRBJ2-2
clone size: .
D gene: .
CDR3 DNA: TGCGCCAGCAGCTTGGTGTCAGGGAACACCGGGGAGCTGTTTTTT
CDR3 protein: CASSLVSGNTGELFF

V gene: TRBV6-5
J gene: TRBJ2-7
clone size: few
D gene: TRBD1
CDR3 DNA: TGTGCCAGCAGAAGGGGACAGAGTTTCGAGCAGTACTTC
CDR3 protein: CASRRGQSFEQYF

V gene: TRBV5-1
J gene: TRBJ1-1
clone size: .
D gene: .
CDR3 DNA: TGCGCCAGCAGCTTGCCACAGGCTATGAACACTGAAGCTTTCTTT
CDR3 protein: CASSLPQAMNTEAFF

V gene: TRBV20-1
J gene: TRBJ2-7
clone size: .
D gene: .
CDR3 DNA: TGCAGTGCTAGCGCGCCTTACGAGCAGTACTTC
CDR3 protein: CSASAPYEQYF

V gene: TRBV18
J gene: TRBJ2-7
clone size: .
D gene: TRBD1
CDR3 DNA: TGTGCCAGCTCACCTGGGACAGGGGGTGAGCACCTCTACGAGCAGTACTTC
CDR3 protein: CASSPGTGGEHLYEQYF

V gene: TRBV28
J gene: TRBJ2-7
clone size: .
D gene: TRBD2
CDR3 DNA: TGTGCCAGCAGTTTTATCATAGTGGCTAGCGGGAGTTACGAGCAGTACTTC
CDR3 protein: CASSFIIVASGSYEQYF

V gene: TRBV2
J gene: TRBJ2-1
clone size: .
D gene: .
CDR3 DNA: TGTGCCAGCAGCCAGGGTGGGCCCTCCTACAATGAGCAGTTCTTC
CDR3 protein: CASSQGGPSYNEQFF

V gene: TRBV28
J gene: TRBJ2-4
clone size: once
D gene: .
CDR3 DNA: TGTGCCAGCAGAACAGACCTAAACATTCAGTACTTC
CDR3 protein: CASRTDLNIQYF

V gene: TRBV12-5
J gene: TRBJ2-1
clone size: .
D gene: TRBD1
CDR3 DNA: TGTGCTAGTGGTTTGGTACGTAGGGACAGGGTAAACTGGGGACTCCGTGACAATGAGCAGTTCTTC
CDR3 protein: CASGLVRRDRVNWGLRDNEQFF

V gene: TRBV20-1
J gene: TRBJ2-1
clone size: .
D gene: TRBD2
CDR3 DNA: TGCAGTGCTAGCGGGAGGAATGAGCAGTTCTTC
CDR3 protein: CSASGRNEQFF

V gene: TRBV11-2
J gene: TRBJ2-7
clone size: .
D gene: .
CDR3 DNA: TGTGCCAGCAGCTTCACACCTTCCAGCTCCTACGAGCAGTACTTC
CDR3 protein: CASSFTPSSSYEQYF

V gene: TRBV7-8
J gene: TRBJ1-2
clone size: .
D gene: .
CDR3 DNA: TGTGCCAGCAGCTTATACCAGACTAATGGCTACACCTTC
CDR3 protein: CASSLYQTNGYTF

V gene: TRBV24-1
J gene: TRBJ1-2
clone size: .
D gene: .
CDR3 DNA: TGTGCCACCAGTGATCCAGGGTCAGGTGGCTACACCTTC
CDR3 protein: CATSDPGSGGYTF

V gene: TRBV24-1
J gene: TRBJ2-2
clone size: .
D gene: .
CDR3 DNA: TGTGCCACCAGTGTCGCAAAGAGTCGGGGCACCGGGGAGCTGTTTTTT
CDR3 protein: CATSVAKSRGTGELFF

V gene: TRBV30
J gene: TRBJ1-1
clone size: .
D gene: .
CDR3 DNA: TGTGCCTGGGATAAATTGACTCTCACTGAAGCTTTCTTT
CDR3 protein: CAWDKLTLTEAFF

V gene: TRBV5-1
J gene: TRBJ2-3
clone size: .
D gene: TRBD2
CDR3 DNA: TGCGCCAGCAGCTCCCGACTAGCGGGCACAGATACGCAGTATTTT
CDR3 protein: CASSSRLAGTDTQYF

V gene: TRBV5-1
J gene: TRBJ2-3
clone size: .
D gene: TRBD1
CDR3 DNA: TGCGCCAGCAGCGGACGTTCCCCGGGACAGGGCACAGATACGCAGTATTTT
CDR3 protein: CASSGRSPGQGTDTQYF

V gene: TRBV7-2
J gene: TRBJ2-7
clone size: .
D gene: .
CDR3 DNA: TGTGCCAGCAGCTCACCCAGTACAGTACGAGGGATATACGAGCAGTACTTC
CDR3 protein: CASSSPSTVRGIYEQYF

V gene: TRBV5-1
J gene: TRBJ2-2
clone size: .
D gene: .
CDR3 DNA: TGCGCCAGCAGCTTGCTAATTTCCGCGACCGGGGAGCTGTTTTTT
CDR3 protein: CASSLLISATGELFF